This passage covers 26 T cell receptor beta chains from one sample sequenced in a study of CD8 T cells in Susac syndrome. Roughly 0.45 to 1 ug RNA was reverse transcribed with random hexamers. TCRdb independently ran MiXCR on the immunoSEQ multiplex PCR reads; one entry per CDR3 protein. Among around 170,000 distinct CDR3 sequences listed, roughly 94% were seen once. The sample taken for sequencing was CD8+ T cells from PBMCs. Receptors originate from a human donor with Susac syndrome.

The chain joins TRBV12-3 or TRBV12-4 to TRBJ1-4; D may be TRBD1 (6 bases). The V gene lost 5 bases and the J gene lost 6 bases, with 13 bases spanning the gap. This CDR3 has 14 amino acids. The CDR3 region is CASSGKQGDEKLFF. The DNA for the CDR3 is TGTGCCAGCAGTGGAAAACAGGGAGATGAAAAACTGTTTTTT.

The V and J genes are TRBV11-2 and TRBJ2-1, with 7 positions matching TRBD1. Germline CDR1 is SGHAT and CDR2 is FQNNGV. The CDR3 runs 11 residues. Trimming cost V 7 bases and J 12 bases; bases outside gene matches: 6. This CDR3 reads CASIRGTAQFF. The CDR3 DNA reads as TGTGCCAGCATTAGGGGGACAGCGCAGTTCTTC.

The chain links TRBV5-4 to TRBJ2-3; D might be TRBD1 (6 bases). V was trimmed by 4 bases and J by 7 bases, leaving 16 bases between them. The CDR3 extends over 14 amino acids. Germline values: CDR1 SGHNT, CDR2 YYREEE (reference sequence). The CDR3 nucleotides read TGTGCCAGCAGCAACCGACAGGAACCGCATACGCAGTATTTT. It translates to CASSNRQEPHTQYF.

This chain uses TRBV12-3 or TRBV12-4 with TRBJ1-1; D uncertain. This CDR3 has 13 residues. V gave up 6 bases and J gave up 1 base, with 9 bases separating them. CDR3 in amino acids: CASRAQENTEAFF. DNA for the CDR3: TGTGCCAGCAGGGCCCAGGAGAACACTGAAGCTTTCTTT.

This clonotype was counted a single time. The chain has TRBV5-6 and TRBJ2-1; 10 nucleotides line up with TRBD2. This CDR3 contains 14 residues. Per germline, CDR1 SGHDT and CDR2 YYEEEE. V shed 2 bases, J shed 6 bases, and the junction held 2 bases outside the gene matches. DNA of the CDR3: TGTGCCAGCAGCTTCCCTAGCGGGAGCAATGAGCAGTTCTTC. Protein: CASSFPSGSNEQFF.

This clonotype was seen a single time. The gene calls are TRBV30 and TRBJ2-2; TRBD2 matches at 10 bases. Germline lookup yields CDR1 GTSNPN and CDR2 SVGIG (reference sequence). The V gene end was trimmed by 2 bases and the J gene end by 6 bases; junction bases not matched to a gene: 18. CDR3 length: 19 amino acids. The CDR3 loop reads CAWSSPRSGGAVLAGELFF. CDR3 coding DNA: TGTGCCTGGAGTTCCCCGAGGAGCGGGGGGGCCGTATTGGCCGGGGAGCTGTTTTTT.

V and J are TRBV20-1 and TRBJ2-3; tentative D call: TRBD2 (6 bases). Trimming removed 4 bases at V and 1 base at J, with 21 bases between. The CDR3 contains 17 residues. CDR1 and CDR2 from the germline V gene are DFQATT and SNEGSKA (reference sequence). This chain's CDR3 is CSATLGETRAGTDTQYF. CDR3 nucleotides: TGCAGTGCTACCCTCGGAGAGACTAGAGCTGGCACAGATACGCAGTATTTT.

The CDR3 loop is CASSGQGGHGYTF. As DNA, the CDR3 is TGTGCCAGCAGCGGACAGGGCGGTCATGGCTACACCTTC. The chain carries TRBV5-4 and TRBJ1-2; 8 bases are a match to TRBD1. With V trimmed by 4 bases and J by 6 bases, 5 bases remained unmatched. Per the germline V gene, CDR1 is SGHNT and CDR2 is YYREEE (reference sequence). CDR3 length: 13 residues.

CDR3 coding DNA: TGTGCCAGCAGCCCGACGTCAGGGGGCAATCAGCCCCAGCATTTT. Amino acid sequence: CASSPTSGGNQPQHF. The rearrangement uses TRBV7-9 and TRBJ1-5; D is perhaps TRBD1 (6 bases). The V end was cut by 5 bases, the J end by 2 bases, with 13 bases between. The CDR3 loop spans 15 amino acids. The germline CDR1 and CDR2 sequences are SEHNR and FQNEAQ (reference sequence). Full variable domain (outside the CDR3, taken from reference TRBV7-9 and TRBJ1-5): DTGVSQNPRHKITKRGQNVTFRCDPISEHNRLYWYRQTLGQGPEFLTYFQNEAQLEKSRLLSDRFSAERPKGSFSTLEIQRTEQGDSAMYLCASSPTSGGNQPQHFGDGTRLSIL.

The gene calls are TRBV13 and TRBJ1-3, with 7 bases matching TRBD1. CDR1 is PRHDT and CDR2 is FYEKMQ in the germline V gene (reference sequence). CDR3 size: 14 residues. V lost 5 bases, J lost 7 bases, and 8 bases stayed unmatched. In nucleotides, the CDR3 is TGTGCCAGCAGCGAAGGGGGCTCCGGGAACACCATATATTTT. Residues: CASSEGGSGNTIYF.

The J gene is TRBJ2-1, the V gene TRBV5-8, with 15 bases lining up with TRBD2. V gave up 3 bases and J gave up 0 bases; unmatched junction bases: 7. The CDR3 has 19 amino acids. Per the germline V gene, CDR1 is SGHTS and CDR2 is YDEGEE. CDR3 nucleotide sequence: TGTGCCAGCAGCTCCCTGGGACTAGCGGGGGGCCTCTCCTACAATGAGCAGTTCTTC. It yields the protein CASSSLGLAGGLSYNEQFF.

The CDR3 sequence: CSASFQRGNTGELFF. CDR3 DNA: TGCAGTGCTAGTTTCCAGCGGGGGAACACCGGGGAGCTGTTTTTT. This chain links TRBV20-1 with TRBJ2-2, with 7 bases aligning to TRBD2. The CDR3 contains 15 residues. The germline gives CDR1 DFQATT, CDR2 SNEGSKA (reference sequence). V dropped 3 bases and J dropped 1; count of bases not matched to a gene: 5.

The chain uses TRBV19 and TRBJ2-1; D is unclear. The CDR3 covers 12 residues. V lost 3 bases and J lost 8, with 8 bases in between. In germline, CDR1 is LNHDA, CDR2 SQIVND (reference sequence). CDR3 region: CASSMGGDEQFF. The CDR3 nucleotides read TGTGCCAGTAGTATGGGTGGGGATGAGCAGTTCTTC.

V gene TRBV2 combines with J gene TRBJ2-5, with D possibly matching TRBD1 (6 bases). Trimming left V 7 bases short and J 5 bases short, with 14 bases between. This CDR3 is 13 amino acids long. Germline-derived CDR1 and CDR2 are SNHLY and FYNNEI. Here the CDR3 reads CASIRSQGETQYF. CDR3 sequence (DNA): TGTGCCAGCATACGATCACAGGGTGAGACCCAGTACTTC.

The genes are TRBV29-1 and TRBJ2-1, with unresolved D. Trimming left V 5 bases short and J 2 bases short, with 10 bases between. Germline CDR1 is SQVTM and CDR2 is ANQGSEA. This CDR3 is 13 amino acids long. In nucleotides, the CDR3 is TGCAGCGTTCGGCGTCCGGCCTACAATGAGCAGTTCTTC. Encoded protein: CSVRRPAYNEQFF.

V gene TRBV3-1 combines with J gene TRBJ1-2; D remains unclear. The germline V gene has CDR1 LGHDT and CDR2 YNNKEL (reference sequence). The CDR3 extends over 15 amino acids. The ends were cut back, 0 bases at V and 5 bases at J, with 13 bases in the middle. CDR3 sequence: CASSQDTGLKYGYTF. DNA of the CDR3: TGTGCCAGCAGCCAAGACACGGGCCTGAAATATGGCTACACCTTC.

This chain links TRBV19 with TRBJ1-2; D is uncertain. The CDR3 is made up of 12 amino acids. Germline lookup yields CDR1 LNHDA and CDR2 SQIVND (reference sequence). V was pared by 8 bases and J by 3 bases, with 10 bases between. The CDR3 region is CASSGQDYGYTF. CDR3 nucleotide sequence: TGTGCCAGTTCCGGCCAGGACTATGGCTACACCTTC. Full variable domain (outside the CDR3, taken from reference TRBV19 and TRBJ1-2): DGGITQSPKYLFRKEGQNVTLSCEQNLNHDAMYWYRQDPGQGLRLIYYSQIVNDFQKGDIAEGYSVSREKKESFPLTVTSAQKNPTAFYLCASSGQDYGYTFGSGTRLTVV.

The chain uses TRBV4-1 and TRBJ2-5; 8 nucleotides line up with TRBD2. V was pared by 0 bases and J by 4 bases, with 13 bases of the junction left unmatched. CDR1 MGHRA and CDR2 YSYEKL come from the germline V gene. CDR3 size: 18 residues. For the CDR3, the DNA is TGCGCCAGCAGCCAAGATTCCGCGAGAGCGGGGGAAGGAGAGACCCAGTACTTC. Translating it yields CASSQDSARAGEGETQYF.

V is TRBV3-1 and J is TRBJ2-5; D is perhaps TRBD2 (5 bases). CDR1 is LGHDT and CDR2 is YNNKEL in the germline V gene (reference sequence). V was pared by 3 bases and J by 7 bases, with 15 bases between. This CDR3 is built from 14 residues. As DNA, the CDR3 is TGTGCCAGCAGCCACAAGTCGTCAGAGGGGACCCAGTACTTC. Translation: CASSHKSSEGTQYF.

J is TRBJ2-5 and V is TRBV5-4; 7 bases agree with TRBD2. CDR3 length: 15 amino acids. Losses at the gene ends were 1 base for V and 2 bases for J; bases not matched to a gene: 5. The germline V gene encodes CDR1 SGHNT and CDR2 YYREEE (reference sequence). Written as DNA, the CDR3 is TGTGCCAGCAGCTTGCCGGGAGGAAGTCAAGAGACCCAGTACTTC. This encodes CASSLPGGSQETQYF.

This chain uses TRBV7-9 with TRBJ2-5, with 9 bases aligning to TRBD2. This CDR3 has 14 residues. Losses at the gene ends were 5 bases for V and 5 bases for J; bases not matched to a gene: 6. The germline CDR1 and CDR2 sequences are SEHNR and FQNEAQ (reference sequence). The CDR3 sequence: CASSISGGLETQYF. The CDR3 DNA reads as TGTGCCAGCAGCATTAGCGGGGGCTTGGAGACCCAGTACTTC.

The V and J genes are TRBV14 and TRBJ1-1; D not resolved. Trimming took 4 bases from V and 8 from J, leaving 8 bases between them. The CDR3 sequence is 11 residues long. The germline gives CDR1 SGHDN, CDR2 FVKESK. CDR3 DNA: TGTGCCAGCAGCCCCGGACGGGAAGCTTTCTTT. As protein: CASSPGREAFF. Variable domain in full (rest from reference TRBV14 and TRBJ1-1): EAGVTQFPSHSVIEKGQTVTLRCDPISGHDNLYWYRRVMGKEIKFLLHFVKESKQDESGMPNNRFLAERTGGTYSTLKVQPAELEDSGVYFCASSPGREAFFGQGTRLTVV.

The chain is built from TRBV9 and TRBJ2-4; D remains ambiguous. Germline V gene sequence: CDR1 SGDLS, CDR2 YYNGEE. This CDR3 comprises 14 residues. The V gene lost 0 bases and the J gene lost 0 bases, with 4 bases spanning the gap. In DNA form, the CDR3 reads TGTGCCAGCAGCGTAGACCTAGCCAAAAACATTCAGTACTTC. This gives the protein CASSVDLAKNIQYF.

V gene TRBV10-2 combines with J gene TRBJ2-3, with 7 positions matching TRBD2. After removal of 6 bases from V and 5 bases from J, the junction contained 14 bases not matched to a gene. The CDR3 runs to 16 residues. Germline assignment: CDR1 WSHSY and CDR2 SAAADI. The CDR3 protein is CASRDGLVGSVDTQYF. The CDR3 nucleotides read TGCGCCAGCAGGGACGGACTAGTCGGGAGTGTAGATACGCAGTATTTT.

The rearrangement joins TRBV3-1 to TRBJ1-1; the D is unclear. CDR1 and CDR2 from the germline V gene are LGHDT and YNNKEL (reference sequence). Trimming stripped 0 bases from V and 0 bases from J, with 5 bases between. The CDR3 is 14 residues long. CDR3 DNA sequence: TGTGCCAGCAGCCAAGAACGGCTGAACACTGAAGCTTTCTTT. Protein: CASSQERLNTEAFF. The full variable domain, rest sourced from reference TRBV3-1 and TRBJ1-1, is DTAVSQTPKYLVTQMGNDKSIKCEQNLGHDTMYWYKQDSKKFLKIMFSYNNKELIINETVPNRFSPKSPDKAHLNLHINSLELGDSAVYFCASSQERLNTEAFFGQGTRLTVV.

V and J are TRBV13 and TRBJ2-7, with 10 bases matching TRBD2. This CDR3 is 16 amino acids long. The junction had 9 bases not matched to a gene; V was cut back by 3 bases and J by 4 bases. Germline CDR1 reads PRHDT; CDR2 reads FYEKMQ (reference sequence). CDR3 bases: TGTGCCAGCAGCTTCCTAGCGGGAGTCTATGTGTACGAGCAGTACTTC. It encodes CASSFLAGVYVYEQYF. Variable domain in full (rest from reference TRBV13 and TRBJ2-7): AAGVIQSPRHLIKEKRETATLKCYPIPRHDTVYWYQQGPGQDPQFLISFYEKMQSDKGSIPDRFSAQQFSDYHSELNMSSLELGDSALYFCASSFLAGVYVYEQYFGPGTRLTVT.